Listed below are T cell receptor beta chains from one sample, sequenced in a study of shared clonotypes between healthy human individuals. The table came from immunoSEQ multiplex PCR; TCRdb's copy has only in-frame clones and leaves some out. In the table there are approximately 740,000 clones, nearly 95% of which are singletons. Sequencing was carried out using naive CD8+ T cells sorted from blood. Receptors originate from a man aged 25-45 years in good health. Each CDR3 is given with its conserved first and last residue. Each record gives: J gene, V gene, D gene, CDR3 protein. D genes are given only for firm matches.

j_gene: TRBJ2-1; v_gene: TRBV28; d_gene: .; CDR3aa: CASSRWGNEQFF
j_gene: TRBJ2-1; v_gene: TRBV7-9; d_gene: .; CDR3aa: CASSHGFNEQFF
j_gene: TRBJ1-5; v_gene: TRBV4-3; d_gene: .; CDR3aa: CASSQTKISAVPDQPQHF
j_gene: TRBJ2-2; v_gene: TRBV5-8; d_gene: .; CDR3aa: CASSSTGRGNTGELFF
j_gene: TRBJ2-3; v_gene: TRBV4-3; d_gene: TRBD2; CDR3aa: CASSPTGTSADTQYF
j_gene: TRBJ2-7; v_gene: TRBV28; d_gene: TRBD1; CDR3aa: CASRQTGGLYEQYF
j_gene: TRBJ1-2; v_gene: TRBV5-1; d_gene: TRBD1; CDR3aa: CASSLETGRHGYTF
j_gene: TRBJ2-5; v_gene: TRBV14; d_gene: .; CDR3aa: CASSQVGEETQYF
j_gene: TRBJ1-1; v_gene: TRBV4-1; d_gene: .; CDR3aa: CASSQRGADTEAFF
j_gene: TRBJ2-2; v_gene: TRBV4-1; d_gene: TRBD1; CDR3aa: CASSQPKTGDTGELFF
j_gene: TRBJ2-5; v_gene: TRBV28; d_gene: TRBD2; CDR3aa: CASTPGSGINQETQYF
j_gene: TRBJ2-7; v_gene: TRBV27; d_gene: TRBD2; CDR3aa: CASSGKRGLSYEQYF
j_gene: TRBJ2-7; v_gene: TRBV27; d_gene: .; CDR3aa: CASRTNRHPTYEQYF
j_gene: TRBJ2-1; v_gene: TRBV5-4; d_gene: TRBD1; CDR3aa: CASSLWDRGFNEQFF
j_gene: TRBJ2-7; v_gene: TRBV29-1; d_gene: .; CDR3aa: CSVVGGTFTPDYEQYF
j_gene: TRBJ2-7; v_gene: TRBV11-1; d_gene: .; CDR3aa: CASSLSSATRSEQYF
j_gene: TRBJ2-4; v_gene: TRBV5-1; d_gene: .; CDR3aa: CASSLWGADSDIQYF
j_gene: TRBJ2-3; v_gene: TRBV9; d_gene: .; CDR3aa: CASRAGGTQYF
j_gene: TRBJ2-2; v_gene: TRBV9; d_gene: .; CDR3aa: CASSVLTGELFF
j_gene: TRBJ2-7; v_gene: TRBV7-2; d_gene: .; CDR3aa: CASSFYGGTYEQYF
j_gene: TRBJ2-7; v_gene: TRBV5-1; d_gene: .; CDR3aa: CASSLDWSYEQYF
j_gene: TRBJ2-7; v_gene: TRBV6-5; d_gene: TRBD1; CDR3aa: CASSDTGAGYEQYF
j_gene: TRBJ1-5; v_gene: TRBV15; d_gene: TRBD1; CDR3aa: CATSLLTGGNQPQHF
j_gene: TRBJ2-1; v_gene: TRBV27; d_gene: .; CDR3aa: CASSPGSLHEQFF
j_gene: TRBJ2-1; v_gene: TRBV2; d_gene: TRBD2; CDR3aa: CACPGLALDEQFF
j_gene: TRBJ2-5; v_gene: TRBV9; d_gene: TRBD2; CDR3aa: CASSPPSGTSQETQYF
j_gene: TRBJ2-5; v_gene: TRBV7-2; d_gene: TRBD2; CDR3aa: CASSPLEREIETQYF
j_gene: TRBJ1-2; v_gene: TRBV6-1; d_gene: TRBD1; CDR3aa: CASSEPQPGQDNYGYTF
j_gene: TRBJ2-7; v_gene: TRBV5-5; d_gene: TRBD1; CDR3aa: CASSLVQGAYEQYF
j_gene: TRBJ2-1; v_gene: TRBV9; d_gene: .; CDR3aa: CASSVGGPAYNEQFF
j_gene: TRBJ2-7; v_gene: TRBV7-8; d_gene: .; CDR3aa: CASSHASPSKEQYF
j_gene: TRBJ2-5; v_gene: TRBV2; d_gene: TRBD1; CDR3aa: CAILTGTGGRETQYF
j_gene: TRBJ2-3; v_gene: TRBV5-5; d_gene: TRBD2; CDR3aa: CASSFLAGSTDTQYF
j_gene: TRBJ2-1; v_gene: TRBV29-1; d_gene: TRBD1; CDR3aa: CSVTDRDRVNEQFF
j_gene: TRBJ2-2; v_gene: TRBV7-8; d_gene: .; CDR3aa: CASSPPRASNTGELFF
j_gene: TRBJ1-5; v_gene: TRBV5-8; d_gene: .; CDR3aa: CASSWAGSHQPQHF
j_gene: TRBJ1-5; v_gene: TRBV7-3; d_gene: .; CDR3aa: CASSFVNQPQHF
j_gene: TRBJ2-5; v_gene: TRBV6-5; d_gene: TRBD1; CDR3aa: CASSYWDSQETQYF
j_gene: TRBJ2-7; v_gene: TRBV9; d_gene: .; CDR3aa: CASSVAGHSGYEQYF
j_gene: TRBJ2-7; v_gene: TRBV5-1; d_gene: TRBD2; CDR3aa: CASSPGTSGAGERPYEQYF
j_gene: TRBJ2-1; v_gene: TRBV27; d_gene: .; CDR3aa: CASSLAVVNEQFF
j_gene: TRBJ1-2; v_gene: TRBV2; d_gene: TRBD1; CDR3aa: CASRGTENYGYTF
j_gene: TRBJ2-7; v_gene: TRBV6-6; d_gene: .; CDR3aa: CASSLGELGYEQYF
j_gene: TRBJ1-1; v_gene: TRBV7-2; d_gene: .; CDR3aa: CASSLDGALNTEAFF
j_gene: TRBJ2-3; v_gene: TRBV7-3; d_gene: TRBD1; CDR3aa: CASSLTGGGLKDTQYF
j_gene: TRBJ2-3; v_gene: TRBV5-1; d_gene: .; CDR3aa: CASSLGERGTDTQYF
j_gene: TRBJ2-1; v_gene: TRBV7-8; d_gene: TRBD2; CDR3aa: CASSPGWTRSYNEQFF
j_gene: TRBJ2-3; v_gene: TRBV27; d_gene: .; CDR3aa: CASSLGLDTQYF
j_gene: TRBJ2-1; v_gene: TRBV7-9; d_gene: TRBD1; CDR3aa: CASSLQSRTGIFYNEQFF
j_gene: TRBJ2-7; v_gene: TRBV29-1; d_gene: TRBD2; CDR3aa: CSVEAGDSYEQYF
j_gene: TRBJ2-1; v_gene: TRBV27; d_gene: TRBD2; CDR3aa: CASSLLGGYNEQFF
j_gene: TRBJ2-7; v_gene: TRBV7-9; d_gene: .; CDR3aa: CASSTSGTMSYEQYF
j_gene: TRBJ1-1; v_gene: TRBV5-1; d_gene: .; CDR3aa: CASSLSQGRNTEAFF
j_gene: TRBJ1-1; v_gene: TRBV6-5; d_gene: .; CDR3aa: CASSYGTNTEAFF
j_gene: TRBJ2-7; v_gene: TRBV27; d_gene: .; CDR3aa: CASSLWRPVGSSYEQYF
j_gene: TRBJ2-2; v_gene: TRBV9; d_gene: TRBD1; CDR3aa: CASSGGTGDTGELFF
j_gene: TRBJ1-1; v_gene: TRBV27; d_gene: .; CDR3aa: CASSLGQTTEAFF
j_gene: TRBJ1-3; v_gene: TRBV11-2; d_gene: .; CDR3aa: CASSLGQVTTGNTIYF
j_gene: TRBJ2-4; v_gene: TRBV7-9; d_gene: .; CDR3aa: CASSLGGSGDLAKNIQYF